Below, 7 T cell receptor beta chains from the same sample are listed, as sequenced in a study of blood T cells in healthy people across ages. With a J-beta primer mix and a sample-barcoded 5' primer, a second PCR ran about 6 to 11 cycles. TCRdb recomputed calls from the 5' RACE reads with MiXCR, one row per CDR3 protein. Among 650,000 to 800,000 distinct CDR3 sequences listed, under 45% were seen once. Sequences were obtained from blood. These receptors were taken from a man between 60 and 75 years old in good health.

Details on this clonotype: A much larger clone lies one base from this, so it may be a read error. The chain joins TRBV4-1 to TRBJ2-5; D is unclear. CDR1 and CDR2 (germline): MGHRA, YSYEKL. V lost 2 bases and J lost 11, with 18 bases in between. The CDR3 consists of 14 residues. The CDR3 is CASSQYVRGSEQYF. CDR3 DNA: TGCGCCAGCAGCCAATATGTCAGAGGCAGTGAGCAGTACTTC.

J is TRBJ2-1 and V is TRBV20-1, with D unresolved. CDR1 and CDR2 (germline): DFQATT, SNEGSKA (reference sequence). V dropped 3 bases and J dropped 6 bases, with 6 bases sitting between them. This CDR3 is built from 11 residues. CDR3 loop: CSASSLNEQFF. CDR3 sequence (DNA): TGCAGTGCTAGTTCGCTCAATGAGCAGTTCTTC.

This clonotype was picked up a small number of times. The J gene is TRBJ2-1, the V gene TRBV29-1; D is unclear. CDR1 SQVTM and CDR2 ANQGSEA come from the germline V gene. Trimming took 7 bases from V and 6 from J, leaving 19 bases between them. The CDR3 contains 14 residues. The CDR3 is CSAGTTLPRNEQFF. CDR3 DNA: TGCAGCGCGGGTACTACCCTACCCCGCAATGAGCAGTTCTTC.

The rearrangement uses TRBV28 and TRBJ2-7; D may correspond to TRBD1 or TRBD2 (6 bases each). The J call may be mistaken, given a closer DNA end match to TRBJ2-5. The CDR3 consists of 14 residues. CDR1 and CDR2 from the germline V gene are MDHEN and SYDVKM. DNA of the CDR3: TGTGCCAGCAGTGAAACCAGAGGGGGGGAGACCCAGTACTTC. Translated: CASSETRGGETQYF.

The gene calls are TRBV7-9 and TRBJ2-1; the match to TRBD2 covers 9 bases. This CDR3 has 15 residues. Germline CDR1 is SEHNR and CDR2 is FQNEAQ (reference sequence). V shed 3 bases, J shed 1 base, and the junction held 1 base outside the gene matches. For the CDR3, the DNA is TGTGCCAGCAGCTTTGGACTAGCGTCCTACAATGAGCAGTTCTTC. This codes for CASSFGLASYNEQFF.

The chain couples TRBV27 to TRBJ2-5; 7 nucleotides align to TRBD2. V dropped 6 bases and J dropped 0; count of bases not matched to a gene: 10. Germline V gives CDR1 MNHEY, CDR2 SMNVEV (reference sequence). The length of the CDR3 is 16 residues. The CDR3 coding sequence is TGTGCCAGCAGCGCCCTTGGGGGGGTTTACCAAGAGACCCAGTACTTC. It yields the protein CASSALGGVYQETQYF.

The genes are TRBV12-3 or TRBV12-4 and TRBJ2-1; 7 bases agree with TRBD1. V shed 7 bases, J shed 8 bases, and the junction held 8 bases outside the gene matches. There are 13 residues in the CDR3. CDR3 loop: CASKRQGRDEQFF. DNA for the CDR3: TGTGCCAGCAAAAGACAGGGACGCGATGAGCAGTTCTTC.